Each of the 18 T cell receptor beta chains below was sequenced from the same sample in a study of blood T cell repertoires in COVID-19 (dated by TCRdb to 2019 to 2021). The library was made by the immunoSEQ multiplex PCR assay. TCRdb provides this immuneACCESS table in a form limited to in-frame rearrangements. Some clones are lacking; in checked studies, under half of them reflect an unresolved V gene, and why the rest are absent is not known. Within this sample are 12,000 to 15,000 clones, with 85% to 90% of them counted one time only. In total, the top ten clones hold around 30% of the sample. Sequencing was performed on peripheral blood. These receptor sequences come from a human donor in a cohort sampled during active COVID-19.

V usage is TRBV6-5 and J usage is TRBJ1-1; D gene unclear. The CDR3 totals 13 residues. Germline V gene sequence: CDR1 MNHEY, CDR2 SVGAGI. Between the trimmed V and J ends, which lost 7 bases and 0 bases, there was a span of 9 bases. The CDR3 loop is CASTLELNTEAFF. The CDR3 bases are TGTGCCAGCACTCTAGAGCTGAACACTGAAGCTTTCTTT.

This clone occurred a few times. The chain links TRBV12-2 to TRBJ1-1; the D call TRBD1 from the table was never checked on the DNA. TRBV12-2 is a listed pseudogene. This CDR3 spans 15 amino acids. Here the CDR3 DNA reads TGTGCAAGTCGCTGTATATGCAGTTTGAACACTGAAGCTTTCTTT. This sequence encodes CASRCICSLNTEAFF.

A few counts support this clone. This sequence joins TRBV7-8 and TRBJ2-1, with D possibly TRBD2 on 6 matching bases. This CDR3 region has 15 residues. Per the germline V gene, CDR1 is SGHVS and CDR2 is FQNEAQ. Trimming pared 3 bases from V and 5 bases from J, leaving 14 bases between. CDR3 sequence reads: CASSFGRRANNEQFF. DNA for the CDR3: TGTGCCAGCAGCTTCGGGAGAAGAGCCAACAATGAGCAGTTCTTC.

This chain's CDR3 is CASSQERKAFF. The CDR3 coding sequence is TGCGCCAGCAGCCAAGAGAGGAAAGCTTTCTTT. The rearrangement links TRBV4-1 to TRBJ1-1; D remains unclear. Germline loops: CDR1 MGHRA, CDR2 YSYEKL. Deletions cut 0 bases from V and 9 bases from J, with 5 bases between. CDR3 length equals 11 residues.

The rearrangement joins TRBV19 to TRBJ1-1; unclear D gene. Germline V gives CDR1 LNHDA, CDR2 SQIVND (reference sequence). CDR3 length equals 13 residues. Trimming cost V 1 base and J 4 bases, with 7 bases left between them. CDR3 amino acids: CASSIVLSTEAFF. The CDR3 DNA reads TGTGCCAGTAGTATAGTACTTTCCACTGAAGCTTTCTTT.

V gene TRBV11-2 combines with J gene TRBJ1-1; D unclear. Germline V gene lookup returns CDR1 SGHAT and CDR2 FQNNGV. Trimming took off 4 bases at V and 6 bases at J, with 18 bases between the two ends. The CDR3 is made up of 15 amino acids. CDR3 loop: CASSSGAVAGAEAFF. The CDR3 nucleotides read TGTGCCAGCAGCTCAGGAGCAGTCGCGGGCGCTGAAGCTTTCTTT.

This clone was detected once. The V call is TRBV7-2, the J call TRBJ2-3; possibly TRBD1 for D (6 bases). Germline lookup yields CDR1 SGHTA and CDR2 FQGNSA. The V gene lost 6 bases and the J gene lost 1 base, with 17 bases spanning the gap. This CDR3 has 16 amino acids. CDR3 region: CASRPHGTYGTDTQYF. CDR3 in DNA: TGTGCCAGCAGGCCTCACGGGACATACGGCACAGATACGCAGTATTTT.

There are a few counts of this clone. Compared with germline, one end of the junction differs, possibly owing to a read error. The chain couples TRBV5-6 to TRBJ2-4; TRBD2 matches at 10 bases. Germline loops: CDR1 SGHDT, CDR2 YYEEEE. The CDR3 sequence is 16 residues long. The CDR3 DNA is TGTGCCAGCAGCTTGCTAGCGGGAGAGGTAGAAAACACTCAGTACTTC. It encodes CASSLLAGEVENTQYF.

The chain couples TRBV11-3 to TRBJ2-1, with D possibly matching TRBD2 (6 bases). The CDR3 runs to 16 residues. Germline CDR1 is SGHNT and CDR2 is YENEEA. V lost 0 bases to trimming and J lost 4 bases, with 13 bases between them. CDR3 loop: CASSLEGGRGYNEQFF. Here the CDR3 DNA reads TGTGCCAGCAGCTTAGAGGGTGGGCGGGGATACAATGAGCAGTTCTTC. Based on the CDR3 plus reference TRBV11-3 and TRBJ2-1, the full variable domain is EAGVVQSPRYKIIEKKQPVAFWCNPISGHNTLYWYLQNLGQGPELLIRYENEEAVDDSQLPKDRFSAERLKGVDSTLKIQPAELGDSAVYLCASSLEGGRGYNEQFFGPGTRLTVL.

This clone has just a few counts. The chain is built from TRBV5-1 and TRBJ1-5, with 9 positions matching TRBD1. The CDR3 spans 15 residues. The V gene end was trimmed by 4 bases and the J gene end by 4 bases; junction bases not matched to a gene: 6. CDR1 SGHRS and CDR2 YFSETQ come from the germline V gene. The CDR3 DNA follows: TGCGCCAGCAGCCCCGGGACAGGGAGGAATCAGCCCCAGCATTTT. Its translation is CASSPGTGRNQPQHF.

The V gene is TRBV25-1, the J gene TRBJ1-2; tentatively, D is TRBD1 (5 bases). V lost 4 bases, J lost 6 bases, and 15 bases lay in between. CDR1 MGHDK and CDR2 SYGVNS come from the germline V gene. The CDR3 runs 14 residues. The CDR3 here is CASSVLREDHGYTF. The CDR3 coding sequence is TGTGCCAGCAGTGTTCTCAGGGAGGACCATGGCTACACCTTC.

J is TRBJ2-7 and V is TRBV10-3; a weak D match, TRBD1 (6 bases). The CDR3 is made up of 12 amino acids. V lost 6 bases, J lost 5 bases, and 11 bases lay in between. The germline CDR1 and CDR2 sequences are ENHRY and SYGVKD. The CDR3 DNA is TGTGCCATCAGCCTACAGGGCGACGAGCAGTACTTC. This codes for CAISLQGDEQYF.

This clone was picked up one time. V is TRBV3-1 (or the pseudogene TRBV3-2) and J is TRBJ2-1, with a tentative D call TRBD1 (5 bases). Germline V CDR1 and CDR2: LGHDT, YNNKEL (reference sequence). The CDR3 consists of 17 residues. V gave up 0 bases and J gave up 0 bases, with 12 bases separating them. The CDR3 DNA reads TGTGCCAGCAGCCAAGATTTGGGGCCGAGCTCCTACAATGAGCAGTTCTTC. Encoded protein: CASSQDLGPSSYNEQFF.

The rearrangement links TRBV4-3 to TRBJ2-4, with TRBD1 matching over 7 bases. The CDR3 spans 14 residues. Looked up from germline, CDR1 is LGHNA and CDR2 is YSLEER. J lost 6 bases, V lost 1 base, and 3 bases had no gene match. The CDR3 reads CASSQAHRGNIQYF. Written as DNA, the CDR3 is TGCGCCAGCAGCCAAGCTCACAGGGGAAACATTCAGTACTTC.

V gene TRBV19 combines with J gene TRBJ1-2; 7 bases map to TRBD1. The V gene end was trimmed by 5 bases and the J gene end by 4 bases; junction bases not matched to a gene: 10. Per the germline V gene, CDR1 is LNHDA and CDR2 is SQIVND (reference sequence). There are 15 residues in the CDR3. In nucleotides, the CDR3 is TGTGCCAGTAGTGACTCGACAGGGTATACCTATGGCTACACCTTC. Encoded protein: CASSDSTGYTYGYTF. The complete variable domain, with remaining parts taken from reference TRBV19 and TRBJ1-2, reads DGGITQSPKYLFRKEGQNVTLSCEQNLNHDAMYWYRQDPGQGLRLIYYSQIVNDFQKGDIAEGYSVSREKKESFPLTVTSAQKNPTAFYLCASSDSTGYTYGYTFGSGTRLTVV.

The chain combines TRBV19 with TRBJ1-2; D is perhaps TRBD1 (6 bases). The CDR3 totals 15 residues. Trimming took off 2 bases at V and 2 bases at J, with 12 bases between the two ends. Germline CDR1 reads LNHDA; CDR2 reads SQIVND (reference sequence). The CDR3 here is CASSIRGQINYGYTF. CDR3 nucleotides: TGTGCCAGTAGTATAAGGGGACAAATCAACTATGGCTACACCTTC. Complete variable domain (other parts from reference TRBV19 and TRBJ1-2): DGGITQSPKYLFRKEGQNVTLSCEQNLNHDAMYWYRQDPGQGLRLIYYSQIVNDFQKGDIAEGYSVSREKKESFPLTVTSAQKNPTAFYLCASSIRGQINYGYTFGSGTRLTVV.

This chain's CDR3 is CASSSAARQGSVNEQFF. The DNA for the CDR3 is TGTGCCAGCAGTTCTGCCGCCCGTCAGGGATCTGTCAATGAGCAGTTCTTC. The rearrangement uses TRBV6-2 or TRBV6-3 and TRBJ2-1, with a weak D call TRBD1 (5 bases). Germline V gives CDR1 MNHEY, CDR2 SVGEGT. Trimming stripped 4 bases from V and 6 bases from J, with 22 bases between. The CDR3 totals 17 residues.

The chain recombines TRBV5-4 with TRBJ2-7, with 8 bases that match TRBD1. J was trimmed by 2 bases and V by 0 bases; bases with no gene match: 7. Germline CDR1 reads SGHNT; CDR2 reads YYREEE (reference sequence). The CDR3 loop spans 16 amino acids. The CDR3: CASSLDDRGETYEQYF. As DNA, the CDR3 is TGTGCCAGCAGCTTGGATGACAGGGGAGAGACCTACGAGCAGTACTTC.